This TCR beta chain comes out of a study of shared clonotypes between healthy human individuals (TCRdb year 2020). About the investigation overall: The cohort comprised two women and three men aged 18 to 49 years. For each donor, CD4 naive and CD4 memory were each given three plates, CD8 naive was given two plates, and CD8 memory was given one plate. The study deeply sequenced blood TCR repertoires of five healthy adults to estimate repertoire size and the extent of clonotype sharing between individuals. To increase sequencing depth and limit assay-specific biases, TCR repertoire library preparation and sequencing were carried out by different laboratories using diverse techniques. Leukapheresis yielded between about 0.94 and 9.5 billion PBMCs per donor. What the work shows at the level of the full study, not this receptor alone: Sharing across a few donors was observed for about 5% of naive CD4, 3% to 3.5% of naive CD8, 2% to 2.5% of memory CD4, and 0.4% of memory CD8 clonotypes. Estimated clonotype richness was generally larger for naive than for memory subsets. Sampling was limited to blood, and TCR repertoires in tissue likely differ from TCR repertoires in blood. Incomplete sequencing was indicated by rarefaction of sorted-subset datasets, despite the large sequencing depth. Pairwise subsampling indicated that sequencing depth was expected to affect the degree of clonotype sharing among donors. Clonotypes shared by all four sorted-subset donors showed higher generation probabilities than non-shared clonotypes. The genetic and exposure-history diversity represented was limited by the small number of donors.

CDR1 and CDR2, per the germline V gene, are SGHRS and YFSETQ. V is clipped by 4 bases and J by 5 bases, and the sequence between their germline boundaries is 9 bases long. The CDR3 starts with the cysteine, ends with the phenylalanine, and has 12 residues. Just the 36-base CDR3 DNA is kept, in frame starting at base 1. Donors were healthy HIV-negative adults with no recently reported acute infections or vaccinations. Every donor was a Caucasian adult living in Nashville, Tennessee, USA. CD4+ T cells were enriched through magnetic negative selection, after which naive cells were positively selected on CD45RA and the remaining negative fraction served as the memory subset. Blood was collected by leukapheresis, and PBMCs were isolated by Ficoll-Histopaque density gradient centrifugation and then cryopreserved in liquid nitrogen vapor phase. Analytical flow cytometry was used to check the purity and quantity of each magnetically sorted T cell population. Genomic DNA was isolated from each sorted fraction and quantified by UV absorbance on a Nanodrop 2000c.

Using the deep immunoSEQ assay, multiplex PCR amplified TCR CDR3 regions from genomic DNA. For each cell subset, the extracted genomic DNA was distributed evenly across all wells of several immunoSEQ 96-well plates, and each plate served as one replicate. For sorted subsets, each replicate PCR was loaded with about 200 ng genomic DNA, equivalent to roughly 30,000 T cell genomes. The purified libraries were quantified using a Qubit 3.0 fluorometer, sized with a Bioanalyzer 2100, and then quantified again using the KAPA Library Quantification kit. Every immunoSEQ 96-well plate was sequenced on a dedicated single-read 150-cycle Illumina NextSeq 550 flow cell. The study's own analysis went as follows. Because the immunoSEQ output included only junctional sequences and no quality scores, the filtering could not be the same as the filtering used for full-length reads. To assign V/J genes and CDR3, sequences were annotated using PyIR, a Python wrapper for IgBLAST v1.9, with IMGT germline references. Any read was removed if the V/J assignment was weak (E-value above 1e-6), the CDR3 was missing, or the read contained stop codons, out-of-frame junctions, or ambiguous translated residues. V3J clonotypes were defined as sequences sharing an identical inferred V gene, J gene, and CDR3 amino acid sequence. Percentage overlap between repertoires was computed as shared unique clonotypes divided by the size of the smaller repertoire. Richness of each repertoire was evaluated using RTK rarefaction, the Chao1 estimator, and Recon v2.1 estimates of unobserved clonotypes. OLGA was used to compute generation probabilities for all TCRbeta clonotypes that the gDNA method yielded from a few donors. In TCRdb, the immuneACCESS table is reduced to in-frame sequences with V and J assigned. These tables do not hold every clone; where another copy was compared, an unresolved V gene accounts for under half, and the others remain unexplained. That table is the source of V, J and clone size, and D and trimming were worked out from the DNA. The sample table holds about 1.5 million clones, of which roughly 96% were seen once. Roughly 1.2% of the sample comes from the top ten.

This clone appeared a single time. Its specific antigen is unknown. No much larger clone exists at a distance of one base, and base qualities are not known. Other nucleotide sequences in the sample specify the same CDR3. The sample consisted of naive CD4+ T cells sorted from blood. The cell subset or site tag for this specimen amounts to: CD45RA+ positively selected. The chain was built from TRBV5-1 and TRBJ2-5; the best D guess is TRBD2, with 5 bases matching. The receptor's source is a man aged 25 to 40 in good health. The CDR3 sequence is CASSLRGETQYF. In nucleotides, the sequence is TGCGCCAGCAGCCTTAGAGGGGAGACCCAGTACTTC.